The rows below give T cell receptor beta chains drawn from one sample of a study of CD8 T cells in ankylosing spondylitis. TCRdb itself ran the 5' RACE reads through MiXCR, one entry per CDR3 protein. The sample yields a few hundred thousand distinct CDR3 sequences, more than 9.5% seen once. The sequencing sample was made of blood, either unsorted or a sorted T cell fraction (not recorded which). Every receptor here comes from a male donor with ankylosing spondylitis. The CDR3 runs from the conserved cysteine through the conserved F or W. The D gene is left open where the match is weak. A clone size is listed for some rows: how often the clone was seen (once, few, many), or a class if it is expanded.

J: TRBJ2-7
size: -
D: TRBD1
V: TRBV12-3/TRBV12-4
CDR3: CASSQTGDGYEQYF
DNA: TGTGCCAGCAGCCAGACAGGGGACGGCTACGAGCAGTACTTC

J: TRBJ2-1
size: few
D: TRBD2
V: TRBV5-6
CDR3: CASSLASGNEQFF
DNA: TGTGCCAGCAGCTTGGCTAGCGGGAATGAGCAGTTCTTC

J: TRBJ2-2
size: -
D: TRBD2
V: TRBV5-1
CDR3: CASSLGRLAGAIGELFF
DNA: TGCGCCAGCAGCTTGGGTCGACTAGCGGGAGCGATCGGGGAGCTGTTTTTT

J: TRBJ2-3
size: -
D: TRBD2
V: TRBV10-3
CDR3: CAISNTWASGSRTDTQYF
DNA: TGTGCCATCAGCAACACGTGGGCTAGCGGGAGTAGGACAGATACGCAGTATTTT

J: TRBJ2-5
size: few
D: -
V: TRBV20-1
CDR3: CSATTGLETQYF
DNA: TGCAGTGCGACCACAGGGTTGGAGACCCAGTACTTC

J: TRBJ1-2
size: -
D: TRBD1
V: TRBV11-3
CDR3: CASSPGQEFNYGYTF
DNA: TGTGCCAGCAGCCCCGGACAGGAATTTAACTATGGCTACACCTTC

J: TRBJ2-4
size: -
D: TRBD1
V: TRBV7-2
CDR3: CASQDRGLGIQYF
DNA: TGTGCCAGCCAGGACAGGGGGCTCGGCATTCAGTACTTC

J: TRBJ1-4
size: -
D: TRBD1
V: TRBV20-1
CDR3: CSASWGQWMGVNEKLFF
DNA: TGCAGTGCTAGCTGGGGACAGTGGATGGGAGTTAATGAAAAACTGTTTTTT

J: TRBJ2-1
size: few
D: TRBD1
V: TRBV7-9
CDR3: CAIHRQGQDNEQFF
DNA: TGTGCCATCCATCGCCAGGGACAGGACAATGAGCAGTTCTTC

J: TRBJ1-2
size: many
D: -
V: TRBV29-1
CDR3: CSVVTGQGYTF
DNA: TGCAGCGTTGTCACAGGGCAGGGCTACACCTTC

J: TRBJ2-2
size: -
D: -
V: TRBV20-1
CDR3: CSAREGVLGELFF
DNA: TGCAGTGCTAGAGAAGGGGTATTGGGGGAGCTGTTTTTT

J: TRBJ1-1
size: -
D: TRBD1
V: TRBV5-1
CDR3: CASSPGGQGRTEAFF
DNA: TGCGCCAGCAGCCCCGGCGGACAGGGACGGACTGAAGCTTTCTTT

J: TRBJ2-1
size: few
D: TRBD2
V: TRBV7-9
CDR3: CASSLVGPSGNEQFF
DNA: TGTGCCAGCAGCTTAGTCGGTCCTAGCGGGAATGAGCAGTTCTTC

J: TRBJ2-5
size: -
D: -
V: TRBV21-1
CDR3: CASSKRDTEQASGIVGETQYF
DNA: TGTGCCAGCAGCAAAAGGGACACAGAACAGGCTAGCGGGATTGTCGGGGAGACCCAGTACTTC

J: TRBJ1-1
size: -
D: TRBD1
V: TRBV5-6
CDR3: CASLPTGISTEAFF
DNA: TGTGCCAGTCTACCGACAGGGATTAGCACTGAAGCTTTCTTT

J: TRBJ2-3
size: few
D: -
V: TRBV30
CDR3: CASKGGSADTQYF
DNA: TGTGCCTCAAAGGGGGGGAGCGCAGATACGCAGTATTTT

J: TRBJ1-2
size: few
D: TRBD1
V: TRBV6-1
CDR3: CASSRDRLNYGYTF
DNA: TGTGCCAGCAGTCGGGACAGGCTTAACTATGGCTACACCTTC

J: TRBJ2-1
size: many
D: -
V: TRBV29-1
CDR3: CSVEDRRKGREFF
DNA: TGCAGCGTTGAAGATAGGCGGAAAGGAAGAGAGTTCTTC

J: TRBJ2-5
size: -
D: -
V: TRBV5-1
CDR3: CASSLGAGPSYQETQYF
DNA: TGCGCCAGCAGCTTGGGTGCTGGACCGTCATACCAAGAGACCCAGTACTTC

J: TRBJ1-1
size: few
D: -
V: TRBV29-1
CDR3: CSVGLGGTEAFF
DNA: TGCAGCGTTGGCCTCGGCGGCACTGAAGCTTTCTTT

J: TRBJ2-2
size: once
D: TRBD2
V: TRBV20-1
CDR3: CSARGVAGENTGELFF
DNA: TGCAGTGCTAGAGGGGTAGCGGGAGAGAACACCGGGGAGCTGTTTTTT

J: TRBJ1-6
size: many
D: -
V: TRBV7-2
CDR3: CASSLVTGNYSPLHF
DNA: TGTGCCAGCAGCTTAGTAACAGGGAATTATTCACCCCTCCACTTT

J: TRBJ2-1
size: many
D: TRBD2
V: TRBV5-1
CDR3: CASKGTSGRSSYNEQFF
DNA: TGCGCCAGCAAGGGGACTAGCGGGAGGAGCTCCTACAATGAGCAGTTCTTC

J: TRBJ2-3
size: few
D: -
V: TRBV5-6
CDR3: CASSIGILHSTDTQYF
DNA: TGTGCCAGCAGCATCGGCATACTACACAGCACAGATACGCAGTATTTT

J: TRBJ2-3
size: few
D: TRBD1
V: TRBV5-1
CDR3: CASSRDRGRTDTQYF
DNA: TGCGCCAGCAGCCGTGACAGGGGAAGGACAGATACGCAGTATTTT

J: TRBJ2-2
size: few
D: -
V: TRBV4-1
CDR3: CASSQEGPVQGLTGELFF
DNA: TGCGCCAGCAGCCAAGAAGGGCCTGTACAGGGACTCACCGGGGAGCTGTTTTTT

J: TRBJ2-2
size: few
D: TRBD2
V: TRBV29-1
CDR3: CSVDGAGGTSGELFF
DNA: TGCAGCGTTGACGGAGCGGGAGGAACTTCCGGGGAGCTGTTTTTT

J: TRBJ2-2
size: -
D: -
V: TRBV28
CDR3: CASKLEVGAPNTGELFF
DNA: TGTGCCAGCAAGTTAGAAGTAGGGGCTCCGAACACCGGGGAGCTGTTTTTT

J: TRBJ2-4
size: many
D: -
V: TRBV12-3/TRBV12-4
CDR3: CASILGTWGNIQYF
DNA: TGTGCCAGCATCCTCGGGACCTGGGGAAACATTCAGTACTTC

J: TRBJ2-2
size: many
D: TRBD1
V: TRBV24-1
CDR3: CATSRTGTNTGELFF
DNA: TGTGCCACCAGCCGGACAGGGACGAACACCGGGGAGCTGTTTTTT

J: TRBJ2-1
size: -
D: TRBD2
V: TRBV5-1
CDR3: CASSLPPGLDNEQFF
DNA: TGCGCCAGCAGCCTCCCGCCGGGACTAGATAATGAGCAGTTCTTC

J: TRBJ2-3
size: few
D: -
V: TRBV11-3
CDR3: CASSPRDTYTDTQYF
DNA: TGTGCCAGCAGCCCCCGGGACACCTACACAGATACGCAGTATTTT

J: TRBJ2-2
size: many
D: TRBD1
V: TRBV5-1
CDR3: CASRQGAQEGTGELFF
DNA: TGCGCCAGCAGGCAGGGGGCGCAGGAGGGCACCGGGGAGCTGTTTTTT